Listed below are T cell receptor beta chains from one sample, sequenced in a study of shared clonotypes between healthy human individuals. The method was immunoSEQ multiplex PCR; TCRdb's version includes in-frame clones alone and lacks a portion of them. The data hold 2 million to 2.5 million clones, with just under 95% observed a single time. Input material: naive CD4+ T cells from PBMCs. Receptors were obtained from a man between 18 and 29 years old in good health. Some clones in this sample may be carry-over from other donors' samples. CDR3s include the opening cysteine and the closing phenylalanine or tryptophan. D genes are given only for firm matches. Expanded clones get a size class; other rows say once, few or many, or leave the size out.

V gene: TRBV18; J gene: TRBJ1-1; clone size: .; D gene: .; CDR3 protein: CASAWREGNTEAFF; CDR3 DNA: TGTGCCAGCGCGTGGCGGGAGGGGAACACTGAAGCTTTCTTT
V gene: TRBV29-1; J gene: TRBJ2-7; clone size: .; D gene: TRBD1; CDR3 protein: CSVMNWTRDRGFYEQYF; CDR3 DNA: TGCAGCGTCATGAATTGGACCCGGGACAGGGGGTTTTACGAGCAGTACTTC
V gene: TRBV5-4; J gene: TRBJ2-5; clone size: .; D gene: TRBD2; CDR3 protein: CASRVAGGEYQETQYF; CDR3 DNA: TGTGCCAGCAGAGTAGCGGGAGGCGAGTACCAAGAGACCCAGTACTTC
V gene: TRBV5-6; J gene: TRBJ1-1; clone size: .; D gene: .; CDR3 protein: CASSLGGRTEAFF; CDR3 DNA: TGTGCCAGCAGCTTGGGGGGGAGGACTGAAGCTTTCTTT
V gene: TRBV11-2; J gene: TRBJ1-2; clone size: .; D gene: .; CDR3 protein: CASSPTQGNYGYTF; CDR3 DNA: TGTGCCAGCAGCCCGACACAGGGTAACTATGGCTACACCTTC
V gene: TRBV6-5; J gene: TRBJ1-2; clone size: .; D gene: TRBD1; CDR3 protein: CASRGTGTGNYGYTF; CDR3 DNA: TGTGCCAGCAGGGGAACCGGGACAGGGAACTATGGCTACACCTTC
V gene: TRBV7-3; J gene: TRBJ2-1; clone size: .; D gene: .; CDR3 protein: CASSLSGEYPNEQFF; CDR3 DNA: TGTGCCAGCAGCTTATCGGGGGAGTACCCCAATGAGCAGTTCTTC
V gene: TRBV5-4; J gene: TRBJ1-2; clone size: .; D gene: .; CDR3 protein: CASSLDYGYTF; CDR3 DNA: TGTGCCAGCAGCTTGGACTATGGCTACACCTTC
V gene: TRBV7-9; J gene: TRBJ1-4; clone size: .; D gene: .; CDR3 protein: CASSVTNEKLFF; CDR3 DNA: TGTGCCAGCAGCGTAACTAATGAAAAACTGTTTTTT
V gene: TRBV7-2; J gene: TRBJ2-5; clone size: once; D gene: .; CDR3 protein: CASSLASVGGQETQYF; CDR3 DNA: TGTGCCAGCAGCTTAGCGAGTGTGGGGGGTCAAGAGACCCAGTACTTC
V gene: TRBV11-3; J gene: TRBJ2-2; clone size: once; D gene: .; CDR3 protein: CASSLGGGGRSGELFF; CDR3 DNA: TGTGCCAGCAGCTTAGGAGGGGGAGGACGGAGCGGGGAGCTGTTTTTT
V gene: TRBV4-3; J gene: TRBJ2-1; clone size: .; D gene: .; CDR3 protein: CASSQFMSSRSYNEQFF; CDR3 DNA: TGCGCCAGCAGCCAGTTTATGTCTAGCCGGTCCTACAATGAGCAGTTCTTC
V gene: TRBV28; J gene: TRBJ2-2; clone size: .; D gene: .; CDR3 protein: CASSWSDMNTGELFF; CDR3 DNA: TGTGCCAGCAGTTGGTCAGATATGAACACCGGGGAGCTGTTTTTT
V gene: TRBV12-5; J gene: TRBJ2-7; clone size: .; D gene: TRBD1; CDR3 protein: CASGLVRGQVTYEQYF; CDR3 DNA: TGTGCTAGTGGTTTGGTACGGGGACAGGTTACCTACGAGCAGTACTTC
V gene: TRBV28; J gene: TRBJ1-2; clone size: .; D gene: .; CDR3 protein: CASSSSNYGYTF; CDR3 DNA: TGTGCCAGCAGTTCCTCAAACTATGGCTACACCTTC
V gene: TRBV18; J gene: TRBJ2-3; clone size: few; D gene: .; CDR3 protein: CASSPQGKSTDTQYF; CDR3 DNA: TGTGCCAGCTCACCACAGGGAAAGAGCACAGATACGCAGTATTTT
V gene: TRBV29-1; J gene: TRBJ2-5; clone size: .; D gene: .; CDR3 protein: CSVETGSGETQYF; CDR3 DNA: TGCAGCGTGGAGACAGGATCTGGGGAGACCCAGTACTTC
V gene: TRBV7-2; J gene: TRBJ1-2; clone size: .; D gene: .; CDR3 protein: CASSPGILYGYTF; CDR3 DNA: TGTGCCAGCAGCCCCGGAATTCTCTATGGCTACACCTTC
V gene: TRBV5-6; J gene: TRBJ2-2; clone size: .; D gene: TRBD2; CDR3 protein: CASSFLAAANTGELFF; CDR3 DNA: TGTGCCAGCAGCTTTCTAGCGGCGGCGAACACCGGGGAGCTGTTTTTT
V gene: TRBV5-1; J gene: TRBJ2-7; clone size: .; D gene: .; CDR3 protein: CASSLEAWIYEQYF; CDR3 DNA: TGCGCCAGCAGCTTGGAAGCCTGGATCTACGAGCAGTACTTC
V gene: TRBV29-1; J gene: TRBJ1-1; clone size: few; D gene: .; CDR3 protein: CSVTGRWEAFF; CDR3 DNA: TGCAGCGTTACAGGGAGATGGGAAGCTTTCTTT
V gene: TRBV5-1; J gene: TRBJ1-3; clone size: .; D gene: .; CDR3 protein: CASSLTDSGNTIYF; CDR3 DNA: TGCGCCAGCAGCTTGACTGACTCTGGAAACACCATATATTTT
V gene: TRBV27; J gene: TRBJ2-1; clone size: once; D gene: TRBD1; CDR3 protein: CASSLSRVGTGFRGNNEQFF; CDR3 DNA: TGTGCCAGCAGTTTATCGAGGGTAGGGACAGGGTTCCGCGGGAACAATGAGCAGTTCTTC
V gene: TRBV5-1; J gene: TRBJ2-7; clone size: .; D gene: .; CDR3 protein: CASSGGGYEQYF; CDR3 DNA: TGCGCCAGCTCCGGCGGAGGCTACGAGCAGTACTTC